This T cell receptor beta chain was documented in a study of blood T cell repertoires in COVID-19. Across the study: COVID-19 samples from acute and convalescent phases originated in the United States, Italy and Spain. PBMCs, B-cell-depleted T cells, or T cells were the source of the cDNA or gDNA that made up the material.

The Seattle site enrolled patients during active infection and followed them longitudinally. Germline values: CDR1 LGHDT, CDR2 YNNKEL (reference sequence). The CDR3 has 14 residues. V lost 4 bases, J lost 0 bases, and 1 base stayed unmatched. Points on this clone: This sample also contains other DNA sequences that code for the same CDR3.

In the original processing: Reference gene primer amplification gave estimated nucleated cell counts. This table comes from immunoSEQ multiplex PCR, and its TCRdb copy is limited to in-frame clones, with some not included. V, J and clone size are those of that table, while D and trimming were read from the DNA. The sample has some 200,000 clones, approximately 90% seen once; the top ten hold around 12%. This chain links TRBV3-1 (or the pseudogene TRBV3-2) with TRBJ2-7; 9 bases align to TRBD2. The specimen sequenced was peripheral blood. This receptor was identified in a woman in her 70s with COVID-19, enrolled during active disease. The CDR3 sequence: CASSLTSGSYEQYF. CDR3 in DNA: TGTGCCAGCAGCCTGACTAGCGGCTCCTACGAGCAGTACTTC.